The TCR beta chain under discussion was sequenced for a study of control samples from healthy donors and cancer patients (dated by TCRdb to between 2020 and 2021). The CDR3 holds 15 amino acids from the cysteine to the phenylalanine. Just CDR3 DNA is preserved here, 45 bases in frame from base 1. Library prep was done by the immunoSEQ multiplex PCR assay. Here the immuneACCESS table is served through TCRdb, limited to in-frame sequences with V and J called. Missing clones are a known gap in these copies; in checked studies unresolved V genes cover under half, and the rest lacks a known reason. This sample lists about 130,000 clones; around nine tenths were detected once. Approximately 3.2% of the sample belongs to the ten largest clones. This clone was detected a few times. Its cognate antigen has yet to be identified. The sample holds no much larger clone one base away, and base qualities are not on file.

The receptor was isolated from a man in his fifties or sixties in good health. The rearranged segments are TRBV21-1 and TRBJ2-3; the table's D gene call, TRBD2, was not cross checked with the DNA. TRBV21-1 is listed as a pseudogene. Sequencing was carried out using blood. The DNA sequence is TGTGCCAGCAGCAAATGGACTAGGCGGGCAGATACGCAGTATTTT. Translated, it reads CASSKWTRRADTQYF.